This TCR beta chain was documented in a study of shared clonotypes between healthy human individuals. Only in-frame clones appear in the TCRdb table, and some are missing; sequencing was by immunoSEQ multiplex PCR. The sample lists 450,000 to 600,000 clones, around 80% occurring once. General study points: Only blood underwent sampling, and tissue repertoires likely differ.

Healthy HIV-negative adults with no recent acute infections or vaccinations were recruited as donors. Samples left unsorted employed about 100 million PBMCs for genomic DNA. This clone was detected only a few times. Its target is not known. Between the trimmed V and J ends, which lost 5 bases and 1 base, there was a span of 15 bases. Germline V CDR1 and CDR2: SGHTA, FQGTGA. CDR3 length: 16 amino acids. The chain combines TRBV7-3 with TRBJ2-1; D is unresolved. This receptor was identified in a woman aged 40 to 50 in good health. Some clones in this sample may be carry-over from other donors' samples. Sequencing input: PBMCs. CDR3 nucleotide sequence: TGTGCCAGCAGCACTGGAGTTTCTGGGTCCTACAATGAGCAGTTCTTC. The encoded protein is CASSTGVSGSYNEQFF.